These T cell receptor beta chains were read from a single sample in a study of cytomegalovirus exposure and HLA in healthy donors. Clones were read by immunoSEQ multiplex PCR, and TCRdb kept only the in-frame ones, dropping some. This sample yields about 43,000 clones, of which approximately 80% are seen a single time; 1.4% belongs to the top ten. Sample: PBMCs. Receptors were obtained from a man aged 25-45 years in good health and CMV-seronegative. Both conserved end residues are part of each CDR3. D genes are given only for firm matches. Clone size appears in some rows only: once, few, many, or a class for an expanded clone.

TRBJ1-2 NA TRBV7-9 once 12 TGTGCCAGCAGCCGGGACTTTTTGGGCTACACCTTC CASSRDFLGYTF
TRBJ2-7 NA TRBV5-8 NA 11 TGTGCCAGCCACTCCACCTACGAGCAGTACTTC CASHSTYEQYF
TRBJ2-7 TRBD2 TRBV7-9 NA 15 TGTGCCAGCAGCAGGACTAGCGGGTTCGGGTACGAGCAGTACTTC CASSRTSGFGYEQYF
TRBJ1-5 TRBD1 TRBV29-1 NA 12 TGCAGCGTAGAGACAGGGGGGCAGGCCCAGCATTTT CSVETGGQAQHF
TRBJ2-2 TRBD2 TRBV7-2 NA 13 TGTGCCAGCGGACTAGCGGGAGTCGGGGAGCTGTTTTTT CASGLAGVGELFF
TRBJ2-6 NA TRBV27 few 18 TGTGCCAGCAGTTTACGACAGGGGAGGGGTATTGGGGCCAACGTCCTGACTTTC CASSLRQGRGIGANVLTF
TRBJ2-1 NA TRBV19 NA 17 TGTGCCAGTAGCTGGCATTGGCGGAAGAGCTCCTACAATGAGCAGTTCTTC CASSWHWRKSSYNEQFF
TRBJ2-1 NA TRBV15 NA 12 TGTGCCACCAGCAGAGATTCTAGCGAGCAGTTCTTC CATSRDSSEQFF
TRBJ2-3 TRBD2 TRBV9 NA 14 TGTGCCAGCAGCACCGGGACTACCCAAACTACGCAGTATTTT CASSTGTTQTTQYF
TRBJ2-2 TRBD1 TRBV11-2 NA 16 TGTGCCAGCAGCAACCGGACAGGACCAAACACCGGGGAGCTGTTTTTT CASSNRTGPNTGELFF
TRBJ1-2 TRBD1 TRBV6-5 NA 13 TGTGCCAGCAGTACAGGGGTAAACTATGGCTACACCTTC CASSTGVNYGYTF
TRBJ1-6 TRBD1 TRBV4-1 once 15 TGCGCCAGCAGCCAAACGGACAGGGATAATTCACCCCTCCACTTT CASSQTDRDNSPLHF
TRBJ2-7 NA TRBV27 NA 15 TGTGCCAGCAGAAGATACCGCGACAATTCCTACGAGCAGTACTTC CASRRYRDNSYEQYF
TRBJ2-7 TRBD1 TRBV7-2 NA 14 TGTGCCAGCAGCGTGGGACAGGGTTTCAACGAGCAGTACTTC CASSVGQGFNEQYF
TRBJ2-7 TRBD1 TRBV27 NA 19 TGTGCCAGCAGTACTCATTACAACCACCCGGGACAGGGGGCGTACGAGCAGTACTTC CASSTHYNHPGQGAYEQYF
TRBJ2-5 TRBD2 TRBV30 NA 17 TGTGCCTGGAGAACCGGGACTAGCGGGAGGTTTTTGGAGACCCAGTACTTC CAWRTGTSGRFLETQYF
TRBJ2-5 TRBD2 TRBV2 NA 13 TGTGCCAGCAGTGCGGGAGGTCAAGAGACCCAGTACTTC CASSAGGQETQYF
TRBJ2-2 NA TRBV11-2 NA 13 TGTGCCAGCAGGGACCAGGGTCCCGGGGAGCTGTTTTTT CASRDQGPGELFF
TRBJ1-2 NA TRBV6-5 NA 14 TGTGCCAGCAGTCCGGCGGGGCCGAACTATGGCTACACCTTC CASSPAGPNYGYTF
TRBJ1-1 NA TRBV5-1 NA 13 TGCGCCAGCAGCTCCGGCGGGGGCACTGAAGCTTTCTTT CASSSGGGTEAFF
TRBJ2-3 TRBD2 TRBV6-5 few 15 TGTGCCAGCAGTTACAGGGAGGGCCCGTCAGATACGCAGTATTTT CASSYREGPSDTQYF
TRBJ1-3 NA TRBV30 NA 13 TGTGCCTGGAGTGTAGCCCGTCGAGGCACCATATATTTT CAWSVARRGTIYF
TRBJ1-1 NA TRBV29-1 NA 12 TGCAGCGCGGGACTACGAGGAGCTGAAGCTTTCTTT CSAGLRGAEAFF
TRBJ2-3 TRBD2 TRBV7-2 NA 16 TGTGCCAGCAGCTTCGGACTAGCGGGAGGGCCCCATACGCAGTATTTT CASSFGLAGGPHTQYF
TRBJ2-7 TRBD1 TRBV9 few 14 TGTGCCAGCAGCGTAGTCCCGACAGGGTACGAGCAGTACTTC CASSVVPTGYEQYF
TRBJ2-5 TRBD2 TRBV11-2 few 15 TGTGCCAGCAGCTTAGCGGGAGGGCCATCGGAGACCCAGTACTTC CASSLAGGPSETQYF
TRBJ1-5 NA TRBV7-8 NA 12 TGTGCCAGCAGCTTATTTAGCCAGCCCCAGCATTTT CASSLFSQPQHF
TRBJ2-4 NA TRBV18 once 14 TGTGCCAGCTCACCACCTAGCGCCACTAGAATTCAGTACTTC CASSPPSATRIQYF
TRBJ2-7 TRBD2 TRBV27 NA 13 TGTGCCAGCAAACTAGCGGGAATAGGAGAGCAGTACTTC CASKLAGIGEQYF
TRBJ2-3 NA TRBV11-3 NA 14 TGTGCCAGCAGCTTAGGTGGAGGGACAGATACGCAGTATTTT CASSLGGGTDTQYF
TRBJ1-2 NA TRBV27 NA 17 TGTGCCAGCAGTTTAATAAGTTCGTGGCAGGTAGTGAGTGGCTACACCTTC CASSLISSWQVVSGYTF
TRBJ2-1 TRBD2 TRBV9 NA 15 TGTGCCAGCAGCGTAAGCGGCGGGAGTAGCGATGAGCAGTTCTTC CASSVSGGSSDEQFF
TRBJ2-7 TRBD2 TRBV25-1 NA 16 TGTGCCAGCAGTGAAATCCCTAGCGGGGACGCCTACGAGCAGTACTTC CASSEIPSGDAYEQYF
TRBJ2-7 TRBD2 TRBV11-2 NA 16 TGTGCCAGCAGCTTAGATCCAGCGGGAGGCCGCCACGAGCAGTACTTC CASSLDPAGGRHEQYF
TRBJ2-3 NA TRBV19 NA 16 TGTGCCAGTAGTATCTGGCGAGCGGAACTCACAGATACGCAGTATTTT CASSIWRAELTDTQYF
TRBJ2-5 NA TRBV5-1 NA 16 TGCGCCAGCAGCCGAGCATCGACAGGTGCCCCGGGGACCCAGTACTTC CASSRASTGAPGTQYF
TRBJ1-2 TRBD1 TRBV19 NA 20 TGTGCCAGTAGTATAGGGCCCTTCGACAGGGACTTCCTCGATAACTATGGCTACACCTTC CASSIGPFDRDFLDNYGYTF
TRBJ2-3 NA TRBV2 NA 12 TGTGCCAGCAGTCTAGTTGCAGATACGCAGTATTTT CASSLVADTQYF
TRBJ2-1 NA TRBV5-6 NA 14 TGTGCCAGCGGACGGGACACAAGATACAATGAGCAGTTCTTC CASGRDTRYNEQFF
TRBJ2-1 NA TRBV10-1 NA 16 TGCGCCAGCAGTGAGTCGAATAAAGGGAGGAGCAATGAGCAGTTCTTC CASSESNKGRSNEQFF
TRBJ2-3 TRBD2 TRBV28 NA 16 TGTGCCAGCAGTTCCCGCAGCGGGAGTTGGACAGATACGCAGTATTTT CASSSRSGSWTDTQYF
TRBJ1-1 NA TRBV21-1 NA 16 TGTGCCAGCAACTCGGGCACCATGCGGGGGACCACTGAAGCTTTCTTT CASNSGTMRGTTEAFF
TRBJ2-3 TRBD2 TRBV4-2 NA 17 TGTGCCAGCAGCCAAGGACTAGCGGAGGAAAGCACAGATACGCAGTATTTT CASSQGLAEESTDTQYF
TRBJ2-2 NA TRBV5-6 NA 19 TGTGCCAGCAGCTTAGGGACATGGGATATTACTGAATCCACCGGGGAGCTGTTTTTT CASSLGTWDITESTGELFF
TRBJ2-7 TRBD1 TRBV5-1 NA 15 TGCGCCAGCAGCCTAGGACAGGCGAGCTCCTACGAGCAGTACTTC CASSLGQASSYEQYF
TRBJ2-3 TRBD2 TRBV7-9 few 17 TGTGCCAGCAGCCCGACGAACCTAGCGGGAGGAATGGATACGCAGTATTTT CASSPTNLAGGMDTQYF
TRBJ2-5 NA TRBV7-2 NA 17 TGTGCCAGCAGCTTAGCGGTATCGGACATCTACCAAGAGACCCAGTACTTC CASSLAVSDIYQETQYF
TRBJ2-4 NA TRBV14 NA 17 TGTGCCAGCAGCCAAAGATCACGGGACACTGTATTGGACATTCAGTACTTC CASSQRSRDTVLDIQYF
TRBJ2-3 TRBD2 TRBV30 NA 12 TGTGCCTGGAACCGGGGGGACCTTACGCAGTATTTT CAWNRGDLTQYF
TRBJ2-7 NA TRBV27 NA 13 TGTGCCAGCAGTTTAAATGGGGGAGGCGAGCAGTACTTC CASSLNGGGEQYF
TRBJ2-1 TRBD2 TRBV5-1 NA 15 TGCGCCAGCAGGCTTAGCGGGAGCTCCTACAATGAGCAGTTCTTC CASRLSGSSYNEQFF
TRBJ1-3 NA TRBV28 NA 11 TGTGCCCCGGGGGGGGGAAACACCATATATTTT CAPGGGNTIYF
TRBJ2-7 TRBD1 TRBV28 NA 17 TGTGCCAGCAGTAAAAAAAAAGAAGGACAGGGCTCCTACGAGCAGTACTTC CASSKKKEGQGSYEQYF
TRBJ1-1 NA TRBV19 NA 16 TGTGCCAGTAGTGCAGCATCCGGGACACCGGCATGGGGAGCTTTCTTT CASSAASGTPAWGAFF
TRBJ2-3 TRBD2 TRBV5-5 NA 18 TGTGCCAGCAGCCTACCCGGGCTAGCGGGAGGGTTGACAGATACGCAGTATTTT CASSLPGLAGGLTDTQYF